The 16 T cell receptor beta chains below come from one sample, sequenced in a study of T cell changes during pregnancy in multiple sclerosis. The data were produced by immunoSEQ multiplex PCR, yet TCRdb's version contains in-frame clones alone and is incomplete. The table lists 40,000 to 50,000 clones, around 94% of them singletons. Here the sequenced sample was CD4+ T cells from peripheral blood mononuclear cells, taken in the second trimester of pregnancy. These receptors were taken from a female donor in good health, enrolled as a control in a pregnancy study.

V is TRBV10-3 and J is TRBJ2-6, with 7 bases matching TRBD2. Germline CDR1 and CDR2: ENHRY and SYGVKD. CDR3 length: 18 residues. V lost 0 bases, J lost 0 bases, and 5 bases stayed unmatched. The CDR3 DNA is TGTGCCATCAGTGAGTCGGGAGGGTCTACCTCTGGGGCCAACGTCCTGACTTTC. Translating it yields CAISESGGSTSGANVLTF.

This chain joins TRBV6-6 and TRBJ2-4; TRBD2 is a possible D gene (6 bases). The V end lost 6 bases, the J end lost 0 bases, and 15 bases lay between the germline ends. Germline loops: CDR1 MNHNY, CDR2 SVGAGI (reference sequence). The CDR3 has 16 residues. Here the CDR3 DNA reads TGTGCCAGCAGCCCGGGACTTCAGCTAGCCAAAAACATTCAGTACTTC. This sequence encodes CASSPGLQLAKNIQYF.

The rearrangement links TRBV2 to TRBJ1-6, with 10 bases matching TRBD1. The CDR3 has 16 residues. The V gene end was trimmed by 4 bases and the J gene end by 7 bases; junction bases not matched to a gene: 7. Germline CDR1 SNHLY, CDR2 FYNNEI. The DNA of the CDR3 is TGTGCCAGCAGTGCACCGGGACAGGGGTCGAATTCACCCCTCCACTTT. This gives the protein CASSAPGQGSNSPLHF.

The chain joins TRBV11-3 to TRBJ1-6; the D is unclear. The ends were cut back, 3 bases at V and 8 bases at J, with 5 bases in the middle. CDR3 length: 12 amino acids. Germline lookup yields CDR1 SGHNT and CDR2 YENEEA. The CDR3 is CASSLRDSPLHF. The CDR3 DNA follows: TGTGCCAGCAGCTTGCGGGATTCACCCCTCCACTTT.

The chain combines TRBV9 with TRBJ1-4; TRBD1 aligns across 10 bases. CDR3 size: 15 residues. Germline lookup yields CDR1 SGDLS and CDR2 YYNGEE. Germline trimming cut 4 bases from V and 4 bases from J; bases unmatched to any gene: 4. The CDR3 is CASSPRTGGNEKLFF. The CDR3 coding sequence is TGTGCCAGCAGCCCAAGGACAGGGGGTAATGAAAAACTGTTTTTT.

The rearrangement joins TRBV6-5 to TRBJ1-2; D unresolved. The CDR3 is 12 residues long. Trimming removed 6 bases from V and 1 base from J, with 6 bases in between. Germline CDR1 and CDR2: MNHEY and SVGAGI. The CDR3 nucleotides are TGTGCCAGCAGGTCCCTTAACTATGGCTACACCTTC. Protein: CASRSLNYGYTF.

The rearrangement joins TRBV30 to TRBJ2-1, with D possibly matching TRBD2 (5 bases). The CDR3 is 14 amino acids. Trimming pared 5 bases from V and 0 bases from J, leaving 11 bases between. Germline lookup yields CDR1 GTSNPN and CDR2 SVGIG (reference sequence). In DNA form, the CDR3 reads TGTGCCTGGGGAGACACTAGCTCCTACAATGAGCAGTTCTTC. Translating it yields CAWGDTSSYNEQFF.

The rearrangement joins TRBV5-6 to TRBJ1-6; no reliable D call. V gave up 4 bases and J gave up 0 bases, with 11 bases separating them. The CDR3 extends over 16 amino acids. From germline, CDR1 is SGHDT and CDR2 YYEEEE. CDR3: CASSPDTSSYNSPLHF. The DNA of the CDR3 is TGTGCCAGCAGCCCAGACACCAGCTCCTATAATTCACCCCTCCACTTT.

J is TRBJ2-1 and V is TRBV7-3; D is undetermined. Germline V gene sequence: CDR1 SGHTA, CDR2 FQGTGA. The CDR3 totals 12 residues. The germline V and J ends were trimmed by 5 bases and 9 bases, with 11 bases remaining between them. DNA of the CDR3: TGTGCCAGCAGCACCCTTTCCGGTGAGCAGTTCTTC. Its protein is CASSTLSGEQFF. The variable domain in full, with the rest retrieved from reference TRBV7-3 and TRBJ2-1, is GAGVSQTPSNKVTEKGKYVELRCDPISGHTALYWYRQSLGQGPEFLIYFQGTGAADDSGLPNDRFFAVRPEGSVSTLKIQRTERGDSAVYLCASSTLSGEQFFGPGTRLTVL.

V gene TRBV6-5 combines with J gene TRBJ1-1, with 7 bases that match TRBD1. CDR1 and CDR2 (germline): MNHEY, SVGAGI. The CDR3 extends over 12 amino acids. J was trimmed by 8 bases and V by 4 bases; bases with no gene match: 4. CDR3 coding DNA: TGTGCCAGCAGTTTGACGACAGGGGAAGCTTTCTTT. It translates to CASSLTTGEAFF.

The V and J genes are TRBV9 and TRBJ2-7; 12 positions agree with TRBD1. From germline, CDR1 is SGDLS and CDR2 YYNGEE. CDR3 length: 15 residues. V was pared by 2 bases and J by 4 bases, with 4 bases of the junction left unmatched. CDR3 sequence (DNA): TGTGCCAGCAGCGTCCGGGACAGGGGGCCGTACGAGCAGTACTTC. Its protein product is CASSVRDRGPYEQYF.

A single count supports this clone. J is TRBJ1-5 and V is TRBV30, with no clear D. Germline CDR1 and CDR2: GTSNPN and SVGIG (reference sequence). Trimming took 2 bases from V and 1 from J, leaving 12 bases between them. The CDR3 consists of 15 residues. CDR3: CAWSRRQASNQPQHF. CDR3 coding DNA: TGTGCCTGGAGTCGTCGCCAAGCAAGCAATCAGCCCCAGCATTTT. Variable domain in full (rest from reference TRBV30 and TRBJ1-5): SQTIHQWPATLVQPVGSPLSLECTVEGTSNPNLYWYRQAAGRGLQLLFYSVGIGQISSEVPQNLSASRPQDRQFILSSKKLLLSDSGFYLCAWSRRQASNQPQHFGDGTRLSIL.

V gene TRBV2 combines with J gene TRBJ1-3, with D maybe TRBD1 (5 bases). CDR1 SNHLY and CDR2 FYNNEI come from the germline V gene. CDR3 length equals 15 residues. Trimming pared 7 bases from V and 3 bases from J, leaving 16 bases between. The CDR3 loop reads CASKEGAFIGNTIYF. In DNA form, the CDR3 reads TGTGCCAGCAAGGAAGGGGCCTTTATTGGAAACACCATATATTTT.

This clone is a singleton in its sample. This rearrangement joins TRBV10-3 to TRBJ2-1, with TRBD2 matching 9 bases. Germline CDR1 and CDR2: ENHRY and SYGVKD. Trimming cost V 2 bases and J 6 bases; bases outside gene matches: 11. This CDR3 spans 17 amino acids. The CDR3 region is CAISEGSGGLGGNEQFF. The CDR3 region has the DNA TGTGCCATCAGTGAGGGTAGCGGGGGTCTAGGGGGCAATGAGCAGTTCTTC.

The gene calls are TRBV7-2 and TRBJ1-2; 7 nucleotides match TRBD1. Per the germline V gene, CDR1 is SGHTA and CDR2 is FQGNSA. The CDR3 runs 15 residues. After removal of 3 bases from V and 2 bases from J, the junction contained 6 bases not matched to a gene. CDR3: CASSFSGTDNYGYTF. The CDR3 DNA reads TGTGCCAGCAGCTTTTCCGGGACAGACAACTATGGCTACACCTTC.

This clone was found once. The CDR3 DNA follows: TGCGCCAGCAGCCAAGCTCTCGGGGGTCCTAATGAAAAACTGTTTTTT. Its protein product is CASSQALGGPNEKLFF. The chain is built from TRBV4-3 and TRBJ1-4, with a tentative D call TRBD1 (5 bases). The germline V gene has CDR1 LGHNA and CDR2 YSLEER. V lost 1 base and J lost 3, with 12 bases in between. The CDR3 is 16 amino acids.